This is a list of T cell receptor beta chains from one sample in a study of cytomegalovirus exposure and HLA in healthy donors. Profiled with immunoSEQ multiplex PCR; TCRdb holds only in-frame clones, not every one. This sample yields about 190,000 clones, of which about four fifths are seen a single time; more than 4% belongs to the top ten. Material: PBMCs. The receptor set was obtained from a man aged 25-45 years in good health and CMV-seropositive. Each CDR3 is given with its conserved first and last residue. A D gene is named only where the DNA matches it firmly. Some rows mark clone size as missing; the rest say once, few, many or name a class of expanded clone.

abundance: .; j_gene: TRBJ1-3; v_gene: TRBV7-2; d_gene: TRBD1; CDR3aa: CASSLAGTGASGNTIYF; CDR3nt: TGTGCCAGCAGCTTAGCCGGGACAGGGGCTTCTGGAAACACCATATATTTT
abundance: .; j_gene: TRBJ1-2; v_gene: TRBV5-8; d_gene: .; CDR3aa: CASSLGTVGRGYTF; CDR3nt: TGTGCCAGCAGCTTGGGGACAGTCGGAAGGGGCTACACCTTC
abundance: .; j_gene: TRBJ2-5; v_gene: TRBV27; d_gene: TRBD1; CDR3aa: CASSLLGGSTQYF; CDR3nt: TGTGCCAGCAGTTTACTAGGGGGCTCGACCCAGTACTTC
abundance: few; j_gene: TRBJ2-1; v_gene: TRBV15; d_gene: TRBD1; CDR3aa: CATSRWTGASYNEQFF; CDR3nt: TGTGCCACCAGCAGGTGGACAGGAGCTTCCTACAATGAGCAGTTCTTC
abundance: .; j_gene: TRBJ2-7; v_gene: TRBV25-1; d_gene: .; CDR3aa: CASSEQGLSYEQYF; CDR3nt: TGTGCCAGCAGTGAACAGGGGCTCTCCTACGAGCAGTACTTC
abundance: .; j_gene: TRBJ1-5; v_gene: TRBV5-6; d_gene: TRBD1; CDR3aa: CASSLATGGTRHQPQHF; CDR3nt: TGTGCCAGCAGCTTAGCAACAGGGGGCACACGCCATCAGCCCCAGCATTTT
abundance: .; j_gene: TRBJ2-5; v_gene: TRBV28; d_gene: TRBD2; CDR3aa: CASSFFPREDSETQYF; CDR3nt: TGTGCCAGCAGTTTTTTCCCGCGGGAGGACTCAGAGACCCAGTACTTC
abundance: .; j_gene: TRBJ1-2; v_gene: TRBV6-1; d_gene: .; CDR3aa: CASRPGQSYGYTF; CDR3nt: TGTGCCAGCAGACCCGGACAGAGTTATGGCTACACCTTC
abundance: .; j_gene: TRBJ2-7; v_gene: TRBV28; d_gene: TRBD2; CDR3aa: CASSFGGEGYEQYF; CDR3nt: TGTGCCAGCAGTTTTGGGGGGGAGGGATACGAGCAGTACTTC
abundance: .; j_gene: TRBJ1-2; v_gene: TRBV29-1; d_gene: .; CDR3aa: CSVEGFSQGIFGYTF; CDR3nt: TGCAGCGTTGAAGGGTTCTCCCAGGGAATTTTTGGCTACACCTTC
abundance: once; j_gene: TRBJ2-2; v_gene: TRBV4-1; d_gene: TRBD1; CDR3aa: CASSPDRGSGELFF; CDR3nt: TGCGCCAGCAGCCCAGACAGGGGGTCTGGGGAGCTGTTTTTT
abundance: .; j_gene: TRBJ2-7; v_gene: TRBV5-1; d_gene: .; CDR3aa: CASSLDSVPYEQYF; CDR3nt: TGCGCCAGCAGCTTGGACAGTGTCCCCTACGAGCAGTACTTC
abundance: .; j_gene: TRBJ2-2; v_gene: TRBV4-1; d_gene: .; CDR3aa: CASSQVSGSTGELFF; CDR3nt: TGCGCCAGCAGCCAAGTCTCCGGGAGCACCGGGGAGCTGTTTTTT
abundance: .; j_gene: TRBJ2-7; v_gene: TRBV27; d_gene: .; CDR3aa: CASSWAAGTFYEQYF; CDR3nt: TGTGCCAGCAGTTGGGCCGCGGGGACCTTCTACGAGCAGTACTTC
abundance: .; j_gene: TRBJ2-1; v_gene: TRBV7-3; d_gene: TRBD2; CDR3aa: CASSPRGTSGVGAGNEQFF; CDR3nt: TGTGCCAGCAGCCCGAGGGGGACTAGCGGGGTGGGGGCGGGGAATGAGCAGTTCTTC